Sequencing of this T cell receptor beta chain was carried out in a study of cytomegalovirus exposure and HLA in healthy donors (dated by TCRdb to about 2017). Notes on the research overall: An earlier analysis of several hundred of the donors reported roughly 270 Gb of sequence data and 117 million unique TCR beta sequences from 150 million to 200 million T cells. Alongside the repertoire data, information on donor age, sex, ethnicity and CMV serostatus was compiled. The study combined high-throughput TCR immunosequencing, statistical association of individual TCRs with disease status, and machine learning to predict cytomegalovirus infection status. Among some 400 genotyped donors of the cohort, an average of about 240,000 unique TCR beta nucleotide sequences was sequenced per donor, of which about 18% were non-productive. To decide whether each TCR beta V gene segment behaved as functional or pseudogenic, an earlier analysis of approximately 590 of the donors relied on high-throughput TCR beta sequencing. An early release that covered approximately 600 HLA-typed donors contained approximately 300 gigabases of sequencing data and tens of millions of unique TCR sequences. HLA typing covered class I and class II loci at four-digit resolution. In a later genetic analysis, genome-wide SNP genotypes for about three fifths of the 666 donors were used, and that subset was treated as a discovery cohort. The later analysis used no new phenotypic data to find candidate immune exposures, relying instead on TCR beta sequences and their occurrence across donors. Typing coverage varied by locus: 629-630 donors for A, B, C, DRB1 and DQB1; approximately 560 for DQA1; over 600 for DPA1; around 450 for DPB1. A later analysis re-examined previously published TCR beta repertoires from hundreds of donors and added high-resolution HLA genotyping to investigate patterns of TCR occurrence. All discovery cohort repertoires had been generated on a single sequencing platform. The study aimed to test whether cataloging public T cell receptors could reveal signatures of past pathogen exposure. Besides the first cohort of approximately 710 subjects, a separate validation cohort made up of over 95 different subjects was used. Using immunosequencing, the study profiled T cell repertoires from around 680 subjects and related those repertoires to cytomegalovirus serostatus. A few DR-DQ haplotypes were treated as single units for association and clustering because of strong linkage in the cohort. Among the roughly 400 genotyped donors, roughly 80% belonged to the genetic ancestry cluster associated with self-reported Caucasian donors.

Points the paper makes about the study in general: In both the original and validation cohorts, the classifier was reported to diagnose cytomegalovirus status with high specificity and sensitivity. A later analysis found that most CMV-associated TCR beta chains appeared HLA-restricted, with HLA associations seemingly driven largely by CMV exposure. According to the authors, the approach could potentially be generalized to other disease states and immunological phenotypes. Because counts were too low, approximately 15 rarely observed V segments, including chromosome 9 orphons, were excluded from the earlier analysis of 587 of the donors. A cluster of highly shared sequence variants was judged likely to represent a technical artifact of the sequencing pipeline. The cohort was sequenced for TCR beta chains only, and without alpha or paired-chain data the features that could be detected were limited. According to a later genetic analysis, donors in an Asian-associated ancestry cluster had fewer N-insertions in productive TCRs than the approximately 650-donor mean. In a later analysis, several top co-occurrence clusters were reported to appear linked to parvovirus B19, influenza, CMV and Epstein-Barr virus. When HLA alleles, especially DR and DQ, strongly co-occurred, TCR associations were difficult to assign to individual alleles. Because some donors lacked HLA typing at each locus, the association tests relied only on the typed subset. A few of the identified cytomegalovirus-associated TCR beta chains were confirmed in vitro to be specific for cytomegalovirus antigens. Correlated functional status among segregating V segments might be attributable to linkage disequilibrium, but an unknown experimental factor could not be ruled out. In a later genetic analysis, a missense DCLRE1C variant was associated with V-gene and J-gene trimming of TCR beta chains, and the association was replicated in an independent cohort. Sequencing depth was assumed to be roughly uniform across donors in the presence/absence analyses, though that assumption may not hold. A later analysis found that HLA-associated TCR beta chains were more clonally expanded and had lower generation probabilities than equally common non-associated chains. Most TCR sequences were seen in very few donors, while some public TCRs were found in many individuals. Immune exposure information for the cohort was limited to CMV serostatus. Broadly in line with IMGT annotations, most TCR beta V segments showed up in productive rearrangements about 90% or about 30% of the time in an earlier analysis of around 600 of the donors. A further reported finding was that TCR beta sequences accurately predicted the HLA-A and HLA-B alleles for most subjects in the first cohort. In the study, about 150 TCR beta chains were listed as associated with cytomegalovirus. In a later analysis, about 17,000 TCR beta sequences were associated with specific HLA alleles at a false discovery rate of 0.05. In a later analysis, the rate of TCR association differed among HLA loci, with DRB1 alleles having the most associated TCRs and HLA-C alleles having the fewest.

This clone appeared a single time. The target of this receptor is not known. Base qualities are not provided; no much larger clone lies one nucleotide away. The cohort comprised around 700 healthy bone marrow donors. All cohort members were sampled while nominally healthy, although unrecorded immune exposures were likely present. The donor was CMV seronegative and was included in the group of about 400 seronegative cohort members. Every donor gave a peripheral blood sample, and the peripheral blood mononuclear cells from that sample were used for TCR beta sequencing. Genomic DNA was extracted from the blood cell samples with the Qiagen DNeasy Blood Extraction Kit. The library was made by the immunoSEQ multiplex PCR assay. For the multiplex PCR, a mixture combining 60 forward primers for TCR Vbeta segments and 13 reverse primers for TCR Jbeta segments was used. Amplification of the CDR3 region of rearranged TCR beta genes was performed with a multiplex PCR assay on genomic DNA. The amplified TCR beta libraries were sequenced on the Illumina HiSeq System as 87-base-pair reads. Concerning the study's data processing: A later analysis counted some 80 million unique TCR beta chains across the 550 to 800 repertoires, and 10 million to 11 million of these chains were shared by at least two donors. To remove PCR and sequencing errors, raw reads were error-corrected and collapsed into unique sequences using a nearest-neighbor algorithm that merged closely related sequences. CDR3 sequences were aligned to IMGT reference sequences to assign V, D and J gene segments. Each retained sequence needed at least a six-nucleotide match to both a V gene segment and a J gene segment. A rearrangement was called productive if the CDR3 had no stop codons and remained in frame with V and J, and every other rearrangement was called non-productive. CDR3 was defined by IMGT convention, running from the second conserved V-encoded cysteine to the conserved J-encoded phenylalanine. In an earlier analysis of roughly 610 of the donors, sequences lacking an unambiguous match to a single V gene segment were excluded. An earlier analysis of 450 to 650 of the donors called V segments functional above 56.7% productive rearrangements and segregating when the between-donor standard deviation exceeded 5%. A statistical classification framework was built to diagnose cytomegalovirus status from the catalog of TCR beta chain sequences. In a later analysis, V and J genes were assigned by comparing TCR nucleotide sequences against IMGT/GENE-DB human TR gene sequences. A later analysis assigned CDR3 sequences and most-parsimonious VDJ recombination scenarios with the TCRdist pipeline. A later analysis defined each TCR beta chain by its CDR3 amino acid sequence plus V-gene family, and excluded reads lacking a unique V-gene family. As a way to deal with suspected cross-contamination and a sequencing artifact, a later analysis dropped 640 or so nucleotide sequences that were highly shared and had low generation probability. In a later analysis, a clonal expansion index for each public chain was calculated from normalized within-repertoire ranks of inferred template counts. In a later analysis, generation probabilities were computed using a VDJ recombination model fitted to out-of-frame rearrangements, and the results were checked against IGoR. In a later analysis, hypergeometric tests were used to score TCR-TCR, TCR-HLA and TCR-CMV co-occurrence, with a repertoire-size bias correction applied to TCR pairs. False discovery rates were estimated in a later analysis by permuting HLA or CMV assignments 20 times. In a later analysis, co-occurring TCRs were grouped using DBSCAN, with TCRdist sequence similarity added in when clustering inside HLA-allele-positive subsets. Co-occurrence clustering excluded repertoires with fewer than 30,000 or more than 120,000 public chains, plus five with anomalous nucleotide sharing. TCRdb took this table from immuneACCESS and kept in-frame rearrangements with V and J called. Such tables lack part of the clones; where checked against another copy, unresolved V genes explain under half of the gap, and the rest is unexplained. V, J and clone size derive from that table, while D and trimming were established from the DNA sequence. For this sample there are 200,000 to 250,000 clones; almost 80% appear just once. The ten most abundant clones make up around 2% of the sample.

This clonotype was sampled from a man younger than 30 in good health and CMV-seronegative. The sample was PBMCs.

The CDR3 protein sequence reads: CAWSLTDYSYEQYF. The sequence in DNA is TGTGCCTGGAGTTTAACTGACTACTCCTACGAGCAGTACTTC. The rearrangement combines TRBV30 with TRBJ2-7; TRBD2 is a weak D gene call, 5 bases matching. CDR3 length: 14 amino acids, cysteine to phenylalanine. CDR3 DNA is the only sequence kept; it has 42 bases, read in frame from the first base. From a lookup of the germline V gene (reference sequence), CDR1 and CDR2 are GTSNPN and SVGIG. At the junction V is shortened by 2 bases and J by 0 bases, with 11 bases in between.